The entry that follows covers one T cell receptor (beta chain) sequence. This clonotype appeared many times. The specificity of this receptor is unknown. No base-level quality is on record; no much larger clone is a single base apart. cDNA was synthesized by template-switch 5'RACE using a primer carrying a 10-nucleotide random unique molecular identifier by which each TCR transcript was tagged. Every sequencing run yielded over 200 million TCR-beta sequences covering 15-18 subjects. The RNeasy kit was used for extraction of total RNA. The KAPA Real-time Library Amplification kit was used to amplify TCR-beta VDJ regions with primers targeting the TCR constant region and the 5'RACE anchor. Sample indexes and Illumina adaptors were added in a first PCR, after which library yield was increased in a second PCR. After purification with Ampure beads, the TCR product of roughly 650 bp was size-selected on a 2% E-gel SizeSelection system. Before pooling, library quality was assessed on a Bioanalyzer, concentration was determined with Qubit, and library quantification was performed with the Kapa Library Quantification kit. Libraries were sequenced paired-end 2 x 150 bp on an Illumina HiSeq 2500. To increase sequence diversity, roughly 24-31% phiX was spiked into each library pool. Under the source paper's analysis protocol: The UMI-based MiGEC pipeline processed quality-filtered reads and removed over 75% of raw TCR sequences during error correction. VDJ genes were aligned to IMGT germline references, and each clonotype was defined by a unique CDR3 amino acid sequence together with V-J genes. Clonal expansion, Shannon diversity, and CDR3 relatedness (CalcPairwiseDistances, ClusterSamples) were evaluated with VDJtools, and phylogenetic trees were built with CLCbio workbench. Clones with at least 8 unique UMIs were defined as expanded, with this threshold being based on coefficient-of-variation modelling across technical triplicates. Using fastp trimming at Q25 and MiXCR clonotype assembly, TCRdb reanalyzed the public sequencing data and kept in-frame beta chains. Records with the same CDR3 protein are collapsed into one entry carrying the most frequent genes and DNA. These V and J calls derive from TCRdb rather than the authors' analysis. A total of about 50,000 distinct CDR3 sequences appear in this sample, around 17% of them only once. 3.5% to 4.5% of the sample is taken by the ten largest.

Blood bank volunteers in Maryland, USA served as the healthy controls. For unsorted PBMC libraries, 2 million PBMCs were used after storage in RNAlater at -80 degrees C until RNA extraction. Peripheral blood was subjected to Ficoll-Hypaque density gradient centrifugation to isolate PBMCs, which were then cryopreserved in liquid nitrogen. This specimen comes from a study of neurological immune-mediated disorders (dated by TCRdb to the late 2010s). About the study as a whole: Peripheral blood TCR-beta repertoires from patients with HTLV-I-associated myelopathy (HAM/TSP), patients with multiple sclerosis, and healthy controls were compared in the study using UMI-based sequencing. Alongside PBMC samples, the set of more than 80 TCR-beta libraries contained longitudinal samples, technical triplicates, and paired CD4+ and CD8+ T-cell subsets that had been sorted. The cohort comprised 65 to 75 subjects: some 14 HAM/TSP patients, roughly 34 multiple sclerosis patients and approximately 20 healthy controls.

CDR1 and CDR2, per the germline V gene, are MNHNS and SASEGT. Inclusive of the bounding cysteine and phenylalanine, the CDR3 is 17 residues long. Only CDR3 DNA remains: 51 bases, in frame from the first base. V and J are trimmed by 5 bases and 4 bases, and the gene matches miss 11 bases of the junction. The paper's findings and limits, for the study overall: TCR clonal expansion was highest in HAM/TSP patients and lowest in MS patients, with MS patients falling below even healthy controls. Across subjects, expanded clones never shared an identical CDR3 amino acid sequence, which suggests that the TCR-beta repertoires in every group were private.

This receptor was taken from a man aged 60-69 years in good health. The sample comprised PBMCs. The rearrangement combines TRBV6-1 with TRBJ2-1; 10 middle bases align to TRBD2. The CDR3 reads CASSPPPPSGSYNEQFF. Here is the DNA: TGTGCCAGCAGTCCCCCCCCTCCTAGCGGGAGTTACAATGAGCAGTTCTTC.